This TCR beta chain emerged from a study of identifying expanded T cells in peripheral blood. With V trimmed by 5 bases and J by 4 bases, 9 bases remained unmatched. Germline values: CDR1 SGHDT, CDR2 YYEEEE. The CDR3 covers 15 residues. Healthy donors had no documented immune events, such as infections, while sampled. Clones were read by immunoSEQ multiplex PCR, and TCRdb kept only the in-frame ones, dropping some. Here the sample spans approximately 86,000 clones, 85% being singletons. What was sequenced was blood. V gene TRBV5-6 combines with J gene TRBJ1-2, with TRBD1 matching over 9 bases. The receptor was isolated from a person between 18 and 75 years old in good health. CDR3 sequence (DNA): TGTGCCAGCAGGTCAAGGGGACAGGGCAGCTATGGCTACACCTTC. Residues: CASRSRGQGSYGYTF.